This T cell receptor beta chain was identified in a study of cytomegalovirus exposure and HLA in healthy donors. Note on this clone: What it recognizes is unknown.

The primer mix had 60 Vbeta and 13 Jbeta primers. Method: immunoSEQ multiplex PCR; TCRdb's copy keeps in-frame clones and lacks some. The sample has around 150,000 clones; about 80% are singletons. CDR3 length: 16 amino acids. Looked up from germline, CDR1 is PRHDT and CDR2 is FYEKMQ (reference sequence). Trimming at V came to 1 base and at J to 6 bases, leaving 6 bases not matched to a gene. Study-level findings and limits: TCR beta V- and J-gene trimming was later associated with a missense DCLRE1C variant. Among TCR beta chains of equal frequency, HLA-associated ones were more clonally expanded in a later analysis. An apparent linkage of common viral pathogens to several of the most significant clusters emerged in a later analysis.

V usage is TRBV13 and J usage is TRBJ2-1; 10 nucleotides align to TRBD1. The sequence was obtained from a man between 18 and 35 years old in good health and CMV-seropositive. The sample comprised PBMCs. In DNA, the CDR3 is TGTGCCAGCAGCTTAGCCCCCGGGACAGGGGTCAATGAGCAGTTCTTC. Translation gives CASSLAPGTGVNEQFF.